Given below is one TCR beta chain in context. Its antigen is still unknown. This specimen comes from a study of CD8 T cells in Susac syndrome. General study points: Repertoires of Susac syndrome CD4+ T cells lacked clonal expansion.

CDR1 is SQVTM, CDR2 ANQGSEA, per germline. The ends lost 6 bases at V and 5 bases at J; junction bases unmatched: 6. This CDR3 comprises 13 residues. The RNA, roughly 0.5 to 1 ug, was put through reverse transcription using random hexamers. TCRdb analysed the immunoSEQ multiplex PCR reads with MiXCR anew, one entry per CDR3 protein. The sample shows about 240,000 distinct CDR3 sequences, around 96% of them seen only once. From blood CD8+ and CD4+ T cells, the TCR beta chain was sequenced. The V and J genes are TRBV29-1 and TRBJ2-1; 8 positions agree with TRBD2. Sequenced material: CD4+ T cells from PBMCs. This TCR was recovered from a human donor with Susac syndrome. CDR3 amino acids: CSVLAGANNEQFF. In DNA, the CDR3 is TGCAGCGTCCTAGCGGGCGCGAACAATGAGCAGTTCTTC.